The following is a T cell receptor beta chain sequence with its context. The clone's antigen remains unknown. Base qualities are missing; no much larger clone stands one base away. TCRbeta CDR3 regions were amplified from genomic DNA by means of the immunoSEQ Assay, a bias-controlled multiplex PCR. On the authors' methods: Nucleated cell counts per sample were estimated from amplification of reference gene primers within the assay. Sequence reads were collapsed and filtered to measure the absolute abundance of every unique TCRbeta CDR3 rearrangement. For each sample, productive Simpson clonality was calculated as the square root of Simpson's diversity index across productive rearrangements. Not all clones reach the TCRdb copy of this immuneACCESS table, which keeps in-frame sequences only. Checked studies attribute under half of the gap to unresolved V genes and leave the rest unexplained. The DNA gave D and trimming, while V, J and clone size come from that table. The sample table shows 95,000 to 150,000 clones, and 82% are seen once. The top ten constitute about 5% of the sample.

This entry belongs to a study of blood T cell repertoires in COVID-19 (dated by TCRdb to between 2020 and 2021). About the full investigation: Samples from collaborators originated in the United States, Italy and Spain and spanned both the acute and convalescent phases of COVID-19. HLA class I and class II types, where available, came from metadata supplied by the sample provider rather than from assay-based typing. Sample metadata almost always included a de-identified subject ID, COVID-19 status, age in years and sex. The dataset comprised deeply sampled blood TCRbeta repertoires from subjects exposed to, actively infected with, or recovered from COVID-19. The material from the prospective study consisted of cDNA or gDNA derived from T cells, B-cell-depleted T cells, or PBMCs. The samples were drawn from two sources: the first 160 participants of the ongoing ImmuneRACE study, and 1,254 subjects contributed by 6 global collaborators. The repertoires were released in a freely available public database meant as a resource for research on the immune response to SARS-CoV-2.

The full study reports these points: The amount of clinical and demographic metadata varied by source and participant and was provided uncurated.

Collaborating institutions collected whole blood in K2EDTA tubes following their own protocols. For TCRbeta analysis, collaborator samples were shipped as frozen whole blood, as isolated PBMCs, or as DNA extracted from either sample type. Including cysteine and phenylalanine, the CDR3 has 17 amino acids. The only DNA kept is the CDR3, 51 bases in frame from the first base. The germline V and J ends show losses of 2 bases and 6 bases respectively, and no gene match explains 13 bases of the junction. Looking up the germline V gene yields CDR1 SGHRS and CDR2 YFSETQ. The source of this sequence is a woman in her sixties or seventies with acute or convalescent COVID-19. Recombination linked TRBV5-1 to TRBJ1-5; 8 bases in between match TRBD1. Material: peripheral blood. The DNA sequence follows: TGCGCCAGCAGCTTCGGGACGGATACAGGGGGAAGTCAGCCCCAGCATTTT. It specifies CASSFGTDTGGSQPQHF. Full variable domain (CDR3 extended with the reference TRBV5-1 and TRBJ1-5 proteins): KAGVTQTPRYLIKTRGQQVTLSCSPISGHRSVSWYQQTPGQGLQFLFEYFSETQRNKGNFPGRFSGRQFSNSRSEMNVSTLELGDSALYLCASSFGTDTGGSQPQHFGDGTRLSIL.